One sample yielded the 12 T cell receptor beta chains listed below, sequenced in a study of cytomegalovirus exposure and HLA in healthy donors. The PCR made use of 60 Vbeta and 13 Jbeta primers. The protocol was immunoSEQ multiplex PCR, while the TCRdb copy is restricted to in-frame clones and leaves out a portion. The top ten hold less than 0.6% of the sample, which has about 210,000 clones, 78% seen once. What was sequenced was PBMCs. These TCRs come from a boy aged 5-17 years in good health and CMV-seronegative.

The chain joins TRBV5-1 to TRBJ2-5; 11 bases match TRBD2. This CDR3 comprises 16 residues. Germline lookup yields CDR1 SGHRS and CDR2 YFSETQ. V was pared by 4 bases and J by 4 bases, with 9 bases of the junction left unmatched. CDR3 protein: CASSTTLAGVRETQYF. CDR3 in DNA: TGCGCCAGCAGCACAACACTAGCGGGAGTGAGAGAGACCCAGTACTTC.

Here the CDR3 DNA reads TGCGCCAGCAGTGATGCGGCGGGCTCCCCTGAGACCCAGTACTTC. Its translation: CASSDAAGSPETQYF. The V and J genes are TRBV10-1 and TRBJ2-5, with D maybe TRBD2 (5 bases). CDR3 size: 15 residues. CDR1 and CDR2 from the germline V gene are WNHNN and SYGVQD (reference sequence). The V end lost 3 bases, the J end lost 5 bases, and 16 bases lay between the germline ends.

This chain joins TRBV2 and TRBJ2-1, with 7 bases lining up with TRBD1. The junction had 8 bases not matched to a gene; V was cut back by 10 bases and J by 8 bases. The CDR3 consists of 12 residues. Germline V gene lookup returns CDR1 SNHLY and CDR2 FYNNEI. The CDR3 protein is CANRRQGDEQFF. The CDR3 DNA reads as TGTGCCAACAGACGACAGGGCGATGAGCAGTTCTTC.

This sequence joins TRBV19 and TRBJ2-4, with 15 bases aligning to TRBD2. Germline CDR1 LNHDA, CDR2 SQIVND (reference sequence). V was pared by 5 bases and J by 2 bases, with 13 bases of the junction left unmatched. CDR3 length equals 20 residues. In DNA, the CDR3 is TGTGCCAGTAGTCCCGGGACCCCGGGACTAGCGGGGGGCTCCAAAAACATTCAGTACTTC. Its translation: CASSPGTPGLAGGSKNIQYF.

This clone was found once. V usage is TRBV11-3 and J usage is TRBJ2-2; 7 positions agree with TRBD2. The CDR3 has 17 amino acids. V trimming: 1 base; J trimming: 3 bases; junction bases outside the gene matches: 8. Germline loops: CDR1 SGHNT, CDR2 YENEEA. The CDR3 region has the DNA TGTGCCAGCAGCTTAGGTCCCAGCGGGACTCACACCGGGGAGCTGTTTTTT. Translating it yields CASSLGPSGTHTGELFF.

This clone was observed a single time. The chain is built from TRBV19 and TRBJ1-2; TRBD1 matches 7 bases. The CDR3 spans 17 residues. From germline, CDR1 is LNHDA and CDR2 SQIVND (reference sequence). Germline trimming cut 2 bases from V and 6 bases from J; bases unmatched to any gene: 15. The CDR3 sequence is CASSIRNQYTTGDGYTF. As DNA, the CDR3 is TGTGCCAGTAGTATACGGAACCAATACACCACAGGGGATGGCTACACCTTC. The full variable domain, its missing parts supplied by reference TRBV19 and TRBJ1-2, is DGGITQSPKYLFRKEGQNVTLSCEQNLNHDAMYWYRQDPGQGLRLIYYSQIVNDFQKGDIAEGYSVSREKKESFPLTVTSAQKNPTAFYLCASSIRNQYTTGDGYTFGSGTRLTVV.

This chain links TRBV30 with TRBJ2-1, with TRBD2 matching 12 bases. The CDR3 consists of 15 residues. From germline, CDR1 is GTSNPN and CDR2 SVGIG (reference sequence). Trimming cost V 0 bases and J 7 bases; bases outside gene matches: 4. DNA for the CDR3: TGTGCCTGGAGTGTAAGTCTAGCGGGGGGGAATGAGCAGTTCTTC. It codes for CAWSVSLAGGNEQFF.

This chain uses TRBV28 with TRBJ1-5; maybe TRBD1 (5 bases). Germline CDR1 reads MDHEN; CDR2 reads SYDVKM. Trimming cost V 3 bases and J 3 bases, with 9 bases left between them. The CDR3 is made up of 14 amino acids. The CDR3 DNA reads as TGTGCCAGCAGTTTCCGGGGGATCAATCAGCCCCAGCATTTT. This sequence encodes CASSFRGINQPQHF.

V and J are TRBV7-2 and TRBJ2-3; tentative D call: TRBD1 (6 bases). This CDR3 region has 18 residues. Trimming left V 3 bases short and J 1 base short, with 20 bases between. Per the germline V gene, CDR1 is SGHTA and CDR2 is FQGNSA. In DNA, the CDR3 is TGTGCCAGCAGCTTCACCACCGGGCACAGGGTAGGCACAGATACGCAGTATTTT. Translation gives CASSFTTGHRVGTDTQYF.

This chain uses TRBV6-4 with TRBJ2-7; 8 nucleotides align to TRBD1. Germline V lookup: CDR1 MRHNA, CDR2 SNTAGT. The V segment lost 4 bases and the J segment 7 bases; nucleotides outside the gene matches: 6. CDR3 length equals 13 residues. The CDR3 DNA reads TGTGCCAGCAGTGGAGAACAGGGGGGAGAGCAGTACTTC. Translating gives CASSGEQGGEQYF.

This clone showed up just once. The V and J genes are TRBV5-4 and TRBJ1-6, with D possibly matching TRBD1 (6 bases). V lost 0 bases and J lost 10, with 14 bases in between. There are 15 residues in the CDR3. Germline V gene lookup returns CDR1 SGHNT and CDR2 YYREEE (reference sequence). CDR3 protein: CASSLGSSQGSPLHF. CDR3 DNA: TGTGCCAGCAGCTTGGGCAGTTCCCAGGGGTCACCCCTCCACTTT.

V and J are TRBV9 and TRBJ2-7, with D perhaps TRBD1 (6 bases). The CDR3 is made up of 14 amino acids. V lost 4 bases, J lost 2 bases, and 13 bases lay in between. Germline V lookup: CDR1 SGDLS, CDR2 YYNGEE. CDR3 bases: TGTGCCAGCAGCCCTTCAGGACAGACCTACGAGCAGTACTTC. Amino acid sequence: CASSPSGQTYEQYF.